Listed here are 27 T cell receptor beta chains from one sample, sequenced in a study of tumor-infiltrating lymphocytes in primary liver carcinoma. Making TCR beta cDNA involved approximately 0.5 ug total RNA and a constant-region primer. Researchers made the TCR beta libraries by running three nested multiplex PCR rounds with slightly modified ARM-PCR. TRBV1-TRBV30 forward primers and a C-beta reverse primer were used in the first two PCR rounds, which each ran for approximately 10 cycles. TCRdb re-called the multiplex PCR reads through MiXCR, storing one row per CDR3 protein. The repertoire has more than 100,000 distinct CDR3 sequences, 65% of them found once; the top ten carry around 9%. RNA and DNA were co-extracted from approximately 20-30 mg of unsorted bulk tissue. Sequences were obtained from liver tumor tissue from sampling region 1. The subset denotes: tumor region T1, superior pole. The receptors were sampled from a woman aged 55-70 years with primary liver carcinoma and hepatitis B virus infection.

This clonotype showed up many times. The chain employs TRBV29-1 and TRBJ2-3, with a weak D call TRBD2 (6 bases). Germline V CDR1 and CDR2: SQVTM, ANQGSEA. V gave up 5 bases and J gave up 1 base, with 13 bases separating them. This CDR3 spans 14 amino acids. The CDR3 coding sequence is TGCAGCGTTAATCCTCCTAGCGGCACAGATACGCAGTATTTT. Amino acid sequence: CSVNPPSGTDTQYF.

On this clonotype itself: A much larger clone differs by one base, so this may be a read error. V gene TRBV29-1 combines with J gene TRBJ2-7, with D possibly matching TRBD1 (5 bases). V lost 0 bases to trimming and J lost 9 bases, with 15 bases between them. The CDR3 is 13 amino acids. Germline CDR1 and CDR2: SQVTM and ANQGSEA. DNA of the CDR3: TGCAGCGTTGAAGATTGGCAGGGTGACGGGCAGTACTTC. Protein: CSVEDWQGDGQYF.

Details on this clonotype: A much larger clone differs from this one at a single base, so this may be a read error. This chain connects TRBV6-1 to TRBJ1-2; TRBD1 aligns across 7 bases. Germline values: CDR1 MNHNS, CDR2 SASEGT. The CDR3 length is 15 residues. The chain's CDR3 is CASSEGTGTYYGYNF. CDR3 DNA sequence: TGTGCCAGCAGTGAAGGGACAGGAACCTACTATGGCTACAACTTC.

This clonotype occurred a few times. The CDR3, as DNA: TGCGCCAGCAGCTTGGCCGAACGTTTAGCGGGGATGAGTGAGCAGTTCTTC. Translating gives CASSLAERLAGMSEQFF. The gene calls are TRBV5-1 and TRBJ2-1; 8 nucleotides match TRBD2. Trimming removed 0 bases from V and 9 bases from J; junction bases left unmatched: 14. CDR1 SGHRS and CDR2 YFSETQ come from the germline V gene. The CDR3 contains 17 residues.

Notes on this clonotype: Relative to the germline gene, one junction end is altered; a read error may explain this. The J gene is TRBJ2-7, the V gene TRBV11-2; 8 bases match TRBD2. Per germline, CDR1 SGHAT and CDR2 FQNNGV. The CDR3 loop spans 15 amino acids. CDR3: CVSTREVGGSYEQYF. The CDR3 DNA sequence: TGTGTCAGCACGCGGGAGGTAGGTGGATCTTACGAGCAGTACTTC.

Concerning this clonotype itself: Just one base apart from a much larger clone, this may be a read error. CDR3 nucleotides: TGTGCCATCAGCTCTCCTAACGGACTACCTGGGACTAGCACAGATATGCAGTATTTT. It specifies CAISSPNGLPGTSTDMQYF. The rearrangement links TRBV10-3 to TRBJ2-3; 9 bases are a match to TRBD2. Germline assignment: CDR1 ENHRY and CDR2 SYGVKD. The CDR3 runs 19 residues.

Remarks on this clonotype: The germline gene is not matched at one end of the junction; a read error may be the cause. The J gene is TRBJ2-3, the V gene TRBV5-1, with 10 bases aligning to TRBD2. Germline CDR1 SGHRS, CDR2 YFSETQ. The CDR3 length is 19 residues. For the CDR3, the DNA is TGCGCCAGCAGCCACCTTCGGGCTAGCGGGAGTTGGGGCACAGGTACGCAGTATTTT. This encodes CASSHLRASGSWGTGTQYF.

On this clonotype: It may be a read error: a sequence one base away is much more abundant. This CDR3 fails to terminate in the conserved phenylalanine or tryptophan, so it likely reflects a read error. Here the CDR3 reads CASSLGGTRNYNEQFS. The CDR3 DNA reads TGTGCCAGCAGCTTGGGGGGGACTAGAAACTACAATGAGCAGTTCTCC. The rearrangement links TRBV5-5 to TRBJ2-1; 8 nucleotides line up with TRBD2. Germline loops: CDR1 SGHKS, CDR2 YYEKEE (reference sequence). The length of the CDR3 is 16 residues. The ends lost 0 bases at V and 3 bases at J; junction bases unmatched: 5.

In the case of this clonotype: A clone one base away is much larger, so this may be a read error. The chain combines TRBV29-1 with TRBJ1-5; 7 bases fit TRBD1. CDR1 is SQVTM, CDR2 ANQGSEA, per germline. There are 13 residues in the CDR3. The CDR3 loop reads CSVWTGSNQSQHF. In nucleotides, the CDR3 is TGCAGCGTCTGGACAGGTAGCAATCAGTCCCAGCATTTT.

On this clonotype itself: Given a much more abundant clone one base away, this may be a read error. The V call is TRBV6-5, the J call TRBJ1-5; possibly TRBD1 for D (5 bases). CDR3 size: 16 residues. Germline CDR1 is MNHEY and CDR2 is SVGAGI. The CDR3 DNA follows: TGTGCCAGCAGCCCCTCCCCCGCATGGGGCAATCAGTCCCAGCATTTT. Amino acids: CASSPSPAWGNQSQHF.

Comment on this clonotype: Compared with germline, one end of the junction differs, possibly owing to a read error. The J gene is TRBJ1-1, the V gene TRBV4-1; no clear D gene. Germline V gives CDR1 MGHRA, CDR2 YSYEKL. This CDR3 is built from 17 residues. CDR3 residues: CASSQDQRRALNTEASF. CDR3 in DNA: TGCGCCAGCAGCCAAGACCAACGGAGAGCCTTGAACACTGAGGCTTCCTTT.

This clonotype was seen only once. Being one base from a much bigger clone, this may be a read error. The chain couples TRBV6-6 to TRBJ1-5, with a tentative D call TRBD1 (5 bases). The DNA end is more similar to TRBJ2-3, so the J call may be wrong. Per the germline V gene, CDR1 is MNHNY and CDR2 is SVGAGI (reference sequence). The CDR3 has 14 residues. The CDR3 DNA sequence: TGTGCCAGCAGTTATTTTCAGGGAAACCAGCCCCAGTATTTT. This translates into CASSYFQGNQPQYF.

With respect to this clonotype: With a much larger clone just one base away, this may be a read error. V gene TRBV6-6 combines with J gene TRBJ2-1; 8 nucleotides line up with TRBD2. Trimming cost V 7 bases and J 1 base; bases outside gene matches: 12. The CDR3 runs to 17 residues. Germline values: CDR1 MNHNY, CDR2 SVGAGI (reference sequence). The CDR3 nucleotides are TGTGCCAGCACCTTACGGAGCGGGGGTAGGTCCTACAATGAGCAGTTCTTC. Its translation: CASTLRSGGRSYNEQFF.

Only a few counts were recorded for this clonotype. This may arise from a read error, as a much more abundant clone is one base away. The chain is built from TRBV12-5 and TRBJ2-3; TRBD2 matches at 8 bases. This CDR3 has 14 amino acids. With V trimmed by 2 bases and J by 14 bases, 12 bases remained unmatched. Germline-derived CDR1 and CDR2 are LGHNT and FRNRAP. DNA for the CDR3: TGTGCTAGTGGTTTGTTAGAAGCGGGAGACTCCTGGTATTTT. Protein sequence: CASGLLEAGDSWYF.

The CDR3 loop reads CASAWEGNSYEQYF. The CDR3 nucleotides read TGTGCCAGCGCCTGGGAGGGCAATTCCTACGAGCAGTACTTC. This chain joins TRBV11-1 and TRBJ2-7, with 7 nucleotides matching TRBD2. Germline loops: CDR1 SGHAT, CDR2 FQDESV (reference sequence). This CDR3 contains 14 residues. Trimming cost V 8 bases and J 1 base; bases outside gene matches: 8.

This clonotype came up many times. V is TRBV4-1 and J is TRBJ2-7; weak D call: TRBD1 (5 bases). This CDR3 is 13 amino acids long. Germline CDR1 MGHRA, CDR2 YSYEKL. Trimming took 1 base from V and 6 from J, leaving 10 bases between them. The CDR3 loop reads CASSQAADTEQYF. CDR3 DNA: TGCGCCAGCAGCCAAGCCGCGGACACCGAGCAGTACTTC.

This clonotype came up many times. The V and J genes are TRBV6-5 and TRBJ2-1, with 10 bases matching TRBD1. The CDR3 sequence is 15 residues long. CDR1 and CDR2 from the germline V gene are MNHEY and SVGAGI. With 0 bases clipped from V and 6 bases from J, the junction kept 2 bases outside the gene matches. The CDR3 loop reads CASSYSGTGVNEQFF. In DNA form, the CDR3 reads TGTGCCAGCAGTTACTCCGGGACAGGGGTCAATGAGCAGTTCTTC.

This clonotype showed up many times. The chain has TRBV11-3 and TRBJ2-5, with a weak D call TRBD2 (6 bases). V shed 5 bases and J shed 5 bases, with 18 bases lying between them. The CDR3 spans 15 residues. Germline V gives CDR1 SGHNT, CDR2 YENEEA. The CDR3 region has the DNA TGTGCCAGCAGCCCACCGGGACTTTTGGAGGAGACCCAGTACTTC. Translation gives CASSPPGLLEETQYF.

Notes on this clonotype: A much larger clone lies a single base off, so this may be a read error. This sequence joins TRBV29-1 and TRBJ1-2; TRBD1 is a possible D gene (6 bases). Germline V CDR1 and CDR2: SQVTM, ANQGSEA. The length of the CDR3 is 13 residues. Here the CDR3 DNA reads TGCAACGTTGCCCGGGACACTAACTATGGCTACACCTTC. It translates to CNVARDTNYGYTF.

The rearrangement uses TRBV29-1 and TRBJ2-2, with TRBD2 as a possible D gene (7 bases). V dropped 8 bases and J dropped 7 bases, with 29 bases sitting between them. The germline CDR1 and CDR2 sequences are SQVTM and ANQGSEA. This CDR3 has 17 residues. The CDR3 nucleotides are TGCAGCATTGGGGCAGATGGTAGGGGGAGGGATCACGGGGAGCTGTTTTTT. Its protein is CSIGADGRGRDHGELFF.

About this clonotype itself: The CDR3 carries no conserved terminal phenylalanine or tryptophan, so it likely arises from a read error. V gene TRBV11-2 combines with J gene TRBJ2-3, with D unclear. V gave up 0 bases and J gave up 12 bases, with 13 bases separating them. The V gene's germline CDR1 is SGHAT and CDR2 FQNNGV. The CDR3 totals 13 residues. CDR3 sequence (DNA): TGTGCCAGCAGCTTAGATCGAGGAGATGCCCAGTATTAT. Amino acids: CASSLDRGDAQYY.

Notes on this clonotype: This sequence may be a read error, since a much larger clone differs from it by one base. The chain has TRBV28 and TRBJ2-7; TRBD2 might be the D (5 bases). Germline V gene lookup returns CDR1 MDHEN and CDR2 SYDVKM. This CDR3 spans 15 amino acids. Deletions cut 5 bases from V and 7 bases from J, with 21 bases between. The CDR3 is CASSVGVSRGREQYF. CDR3 nucleotides: TGTGCCAGCAGTGTGGGTGTCAGCCGGGGTCGGGAGCAGTACTTC.

The rearrangement links TRBV6-2 or TRBV6-3 to TRBJ2-7, with TRBD2 matching 10 bases. CDR3 length: 14 amino acids. The ends lost 9 bases at V and 5 bases at J; junction bases unmatched: 10. Germline CDR1 MNHEY, CDR2 SVGEGT. The CDR3 here is CASRPGTSAHEQYF. CDR3 sequence (DNA): TGTGCCAGTAGACCCGGGACTAGCGCCCACGAGCAGTACTTC.

The chain links TRBV12-3 or TRBV12-4 to TRBJ2-2, with D possibly matching TRBD2 (5 bases). Trimming stripped 10 bases from V and 0 bases from J, with 12 bases between. The CDR3 is made up of 14 amino acids. The CDR3 loop is CATSYTANTGELFF. The CDR3 DNA sequence: TGTGCCACTAGCTACACAGCGAACACCGGGGAGCTGTTTTTT.

This clonotype was counted a single time. The rearrangement joins TRBV7-3 to TRBJ2-2, with unresolved D. The germline CDR1 and CDR2 sequences are SGHTA and FQGTGA. CDR3 length equals 14 residues. V lost 3 bases and J 4 bases, leaving 9 bases between the germline ends. The CDR3 is CASSFRPFTGELFF. DNA for the CDR3: TGTGCCAGCAGCTTCCGTCCTTTCACCGGGGAGCTGTTTTTT.

Turning to this clonotype: A read error may produce the germline difference seen at one junction end. This chain links TRBV29-1 with TRBJ2-3; D remains ambiguous. The CDR3 sequence is 14 residues long. CDR1 and CDR2 (germline): SQVTM, ANQGSEA. CDR3 protein: CSVDRAERTDTQYF. CDR3 DNA: TGCAGTGTTGACCGTGCGGAGCGCACAGATACGCAGTATTTT.

A remark on this clonotype: A single base separates this from a much larger clone, so it may be a read error. The gene calls are TRBV6-5 and TRBJ2-7, with TRBD2 identical over 11 bases. CDR1 MNHEY and CDR2 SVGAGI come from the germline V gene. V was clipped by 2 bases and J by 4 bases; unmatched bases: 4. This CDR3 region has 15 residues. The DNA of the CDR3 is TGTGCCAGCAGTTACGTAGCGGGAGGGGTTTACGAGCAGTACTTC. Its translation is CASSYVAGGVYEQYF.